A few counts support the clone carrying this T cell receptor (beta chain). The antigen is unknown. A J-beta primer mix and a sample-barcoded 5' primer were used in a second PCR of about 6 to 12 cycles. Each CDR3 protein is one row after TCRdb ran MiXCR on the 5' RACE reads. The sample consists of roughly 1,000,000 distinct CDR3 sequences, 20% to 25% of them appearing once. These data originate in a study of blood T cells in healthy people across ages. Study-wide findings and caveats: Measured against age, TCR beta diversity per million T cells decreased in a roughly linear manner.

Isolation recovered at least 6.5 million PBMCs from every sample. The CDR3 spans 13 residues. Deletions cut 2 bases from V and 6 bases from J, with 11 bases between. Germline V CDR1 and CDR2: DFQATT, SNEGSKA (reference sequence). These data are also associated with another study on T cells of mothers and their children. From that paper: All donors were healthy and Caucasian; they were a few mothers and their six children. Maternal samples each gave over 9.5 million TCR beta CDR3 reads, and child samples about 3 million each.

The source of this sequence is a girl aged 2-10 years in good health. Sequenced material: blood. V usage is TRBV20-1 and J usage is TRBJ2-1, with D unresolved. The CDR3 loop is CSARSPDFNEQFF. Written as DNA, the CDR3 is TGCAGTGCTAGATCCCCAGACTTCAATGAGCAGTTCTTC.